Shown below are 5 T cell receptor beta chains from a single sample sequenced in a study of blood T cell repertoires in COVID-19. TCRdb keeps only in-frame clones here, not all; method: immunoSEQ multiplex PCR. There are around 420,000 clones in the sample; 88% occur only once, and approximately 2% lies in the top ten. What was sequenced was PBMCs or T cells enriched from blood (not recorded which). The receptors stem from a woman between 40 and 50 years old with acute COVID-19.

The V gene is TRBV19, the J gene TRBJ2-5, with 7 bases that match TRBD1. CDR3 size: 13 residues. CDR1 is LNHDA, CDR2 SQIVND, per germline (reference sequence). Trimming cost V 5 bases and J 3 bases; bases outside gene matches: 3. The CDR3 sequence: CASSPGTEETQYF. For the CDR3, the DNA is TGTGCCAGTAGTCCCGGGACAGAAGAGACCCAGTACTTC.

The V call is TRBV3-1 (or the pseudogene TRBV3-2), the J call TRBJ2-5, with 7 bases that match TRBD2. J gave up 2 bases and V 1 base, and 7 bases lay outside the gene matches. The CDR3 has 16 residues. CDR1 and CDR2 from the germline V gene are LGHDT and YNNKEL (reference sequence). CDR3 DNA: TGTGCCAGCAGCCAAGTCAAGCCCGGGGGGCAAGAGACCCAGTACTTC. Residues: CASSQVKPGGQETQYF.

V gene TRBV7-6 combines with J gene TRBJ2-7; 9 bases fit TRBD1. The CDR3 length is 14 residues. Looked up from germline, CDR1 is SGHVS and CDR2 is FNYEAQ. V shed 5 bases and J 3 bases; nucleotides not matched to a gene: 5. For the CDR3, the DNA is TGTGCCAGCAGCAACCCGGGACAGGGCTACGAGCAGTACTTC. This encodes CASSNPGQGYEQYF.

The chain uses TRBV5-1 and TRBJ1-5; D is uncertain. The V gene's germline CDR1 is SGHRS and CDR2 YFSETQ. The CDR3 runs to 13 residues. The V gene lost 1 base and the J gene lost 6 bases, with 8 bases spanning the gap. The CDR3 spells CASSLTRGQPQHF. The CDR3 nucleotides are TGCGCCAGCAGCTTGACGCGGGGTCAGCCCCAGCATTTT.

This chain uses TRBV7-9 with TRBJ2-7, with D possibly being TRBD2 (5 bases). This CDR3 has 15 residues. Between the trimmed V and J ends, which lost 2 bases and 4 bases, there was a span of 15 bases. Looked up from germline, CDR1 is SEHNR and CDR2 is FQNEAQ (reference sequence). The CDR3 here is CASSLSSGYAYEQYF. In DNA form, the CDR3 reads TGTGCCAGCAGCTTAAGTTCGGGGTATGCGTACGAGCAGTACTTC.